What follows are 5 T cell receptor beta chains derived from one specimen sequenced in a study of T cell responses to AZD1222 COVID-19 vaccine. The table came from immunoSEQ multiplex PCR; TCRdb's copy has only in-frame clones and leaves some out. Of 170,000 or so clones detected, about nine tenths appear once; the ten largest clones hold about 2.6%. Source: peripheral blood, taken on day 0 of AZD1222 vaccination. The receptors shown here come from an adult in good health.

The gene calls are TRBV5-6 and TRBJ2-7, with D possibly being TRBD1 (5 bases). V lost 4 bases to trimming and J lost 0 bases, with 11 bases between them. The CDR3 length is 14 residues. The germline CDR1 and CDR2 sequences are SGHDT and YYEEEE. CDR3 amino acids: CASSRKGSSYEQYF. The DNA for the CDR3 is TGTGCCAGCAGCCGTAAGGGGTCCTCCTACGAGCAGTACTTC.

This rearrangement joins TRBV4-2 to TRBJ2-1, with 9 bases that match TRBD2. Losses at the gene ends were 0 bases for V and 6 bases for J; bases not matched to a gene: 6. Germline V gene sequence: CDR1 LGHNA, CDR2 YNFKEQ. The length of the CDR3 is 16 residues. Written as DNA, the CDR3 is TGTGCCAGCAGCCAAGAAGCGCGGGGGGGCTTCAATGAGCAGTTCTTC. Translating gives CASSQEARGGFNEQFF.

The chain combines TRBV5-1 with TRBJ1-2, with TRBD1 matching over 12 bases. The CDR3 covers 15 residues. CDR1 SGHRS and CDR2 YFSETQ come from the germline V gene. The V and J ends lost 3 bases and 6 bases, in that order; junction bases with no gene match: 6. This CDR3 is CASSSSGTGGDGYTF. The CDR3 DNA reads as TGCGCCAGCAGCTCCTCCGGGACAGGGGGCGATGGCTACACCTTC.

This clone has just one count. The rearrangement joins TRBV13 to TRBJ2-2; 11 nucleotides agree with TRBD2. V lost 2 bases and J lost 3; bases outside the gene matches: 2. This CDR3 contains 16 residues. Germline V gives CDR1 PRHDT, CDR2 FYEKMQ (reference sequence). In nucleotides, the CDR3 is TGTGCCAGCAGCTTAACTAGCGGGGGCCACACCGGGGAGCTGTTTTTT. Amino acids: CASSLTSGGHTGELFF.

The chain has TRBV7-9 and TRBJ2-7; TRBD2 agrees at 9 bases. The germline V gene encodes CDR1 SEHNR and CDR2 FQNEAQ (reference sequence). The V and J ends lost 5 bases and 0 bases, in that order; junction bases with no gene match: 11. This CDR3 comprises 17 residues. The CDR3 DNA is TGTGCCAGCAGCCCCGCTATAGCGGGGGCAAACTCCTACGAGCAGTACTTC. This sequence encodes CASSPAIAGANSYEQYF.